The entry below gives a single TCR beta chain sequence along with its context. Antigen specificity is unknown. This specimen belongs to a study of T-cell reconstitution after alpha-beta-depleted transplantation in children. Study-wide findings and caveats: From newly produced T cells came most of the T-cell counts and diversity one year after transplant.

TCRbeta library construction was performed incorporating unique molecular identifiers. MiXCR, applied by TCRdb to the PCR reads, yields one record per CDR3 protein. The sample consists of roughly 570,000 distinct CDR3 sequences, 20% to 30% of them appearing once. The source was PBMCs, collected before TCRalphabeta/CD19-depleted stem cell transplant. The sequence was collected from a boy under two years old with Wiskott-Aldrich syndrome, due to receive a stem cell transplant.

The CDR3 here is CASSKLMSSETQYF. The CDR3 region has the DNA TGTGCCAGCAGCAAATTAATGAGTTCGGAGACCCAGTACTTC. The genes are TRBV7-2 and TRBJ2-5; D is unresolved. CDR1 is SGHTA and CDR2 is FQGNSA in the germline V gene. The V end was cut by 5 bases, the J end by 5 bases, with 15 bases between. The CDR3 has 14 residues.